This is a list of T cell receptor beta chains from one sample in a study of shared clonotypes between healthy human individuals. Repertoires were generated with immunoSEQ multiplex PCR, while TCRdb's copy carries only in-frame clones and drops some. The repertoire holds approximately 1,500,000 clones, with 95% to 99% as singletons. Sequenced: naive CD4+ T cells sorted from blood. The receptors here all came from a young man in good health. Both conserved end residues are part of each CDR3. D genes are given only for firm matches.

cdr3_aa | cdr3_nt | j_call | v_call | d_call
CASSGDRVQPQHF | TGTGCCAGTAGTGGGGACAGGGTCCAGCCCCAGCATTTT | TRBJ1-5 | TRBV19 | TRBD1
CASSFRRPLGNTIYF | TGTGCCAGCAGTTTTCGCCGGCCCCTAGGAAACACCATATATTTT | TRBJ1-3 | TRBV6-6 | NA
CASKDRDNQPQHF | TGTGCCAGCAAGGACAGGGACAATCAGCCCCAGCATTTT | TRBJ1-5 | TRBV2 | TRBD1
CASSLRLAGGQETQYF | TGTGCCAGCAGTCTTAGACTAGCGGGAGGCCAAGAGACCCAGTACTTC | TRBJ2-5 | TRBV27 | TRBD2
CASSPLGTSGSSYEQYF | TGTGCCAGCAGCCCCCTGGGGACTAGCGGGAGCTCCTACGAGCAGTACTTC | TRBJ2-7 | TRBV7-3 | TRBD2
CASSSGVAGDGETQYF | TGTGCCAGCAGCTCAGGAGTAGCGGGAGATGGAGAGACCCAGTACTTC | TRBJ2-5 | TRBV11-3 | TRBD2
CAISGADGRWFF | TGTGCCATCAGTGGAGCGGACGGCCGATGGTTCTTT | TRBJ1-1 | TRBV10-3 | NA
CASSPGQGAFYEQYF | TGTGCCAGCTCACCCGGACAGGGGGCCTTCTACGAGCAGTACTTC | TRBJ2-7 | TRBV18 | TRBD1
CASSQDTRANTEAFF | TGCGCCAGCAGCCAAGATACCAGGGCGAACACTGAAGCTTTCTTT | TRBJ1-1 | TRBV4-1 | NA
CASSSGGSGGQYEQYF | TGTGCCAGCAGTTCGGGGGGCAGCGGAGGTCAGTACGAGCAGTACTTC | TRBJ2-7 | TRBV28 | NA
CASSLRGAPNTGELFF | TGTGCCAGCAGCTTACGTGGAGCCCCGAACACCGGGGAGCTGTTTTTT | TRBJ2-2 | TRBV7-9 | NA